The 21 T cell receptor beta chains in this list originate from one sample, sequenced in a study of OX40 agonist ivuxolimab in advanced cancers. Assay used: immunoSEQ multiplex PCR; TCRdb lists only in-frame clones, some missing. The sample includes nearly 20,000 clones, about four fifths of them seen just once. The source material was CD4+ or CD8+ T cells sorted from blood, sampled in a trial of the OX40 agonist ivuxolimab. These receptors were taken from an adult with an advanced solid tumor such as melanoma, head and neck, liver or kidney cancer.

V and J are TRBV4-1 and TRBJ2-1; 7 bases fit TRBD1. The CDR3 is 14 residues long. The germline V gene encodes CDR1 MGHRA and CDR2 YSYEKL. Trimming took 4 bases from V and 7 from J; bases not matched to a gene: 7. The chain's CDR3 is CASSPPQGVNEQFF. CDR3 DNA sequence: TGCGCCAGCAGCCCACCCCAGGGGGTAAATGAGCAGTTCTTC.

The chain has TRBV28 and TRBJ2-7, with TRBD1 matching 11 bases. V lost 5 bases and J lost 5; bases outside the gene matches: 8. Germline V gene lookup returns CDR1 MDHEN and CDR2 SYDVKM. This CDR3 region has 15 residues. The CDR3 sequence is CASSPGTGGLHEQYF. DNA of the CDR3: TGTGCCAGCAGTCCCGGGACAGGGGGTCTCCACGAGCAGTACTTC.

V and J are TRBV5-6 and TRBJ1-3; a weak D match, TRBD1 (6 bases). From germline, CDR1 is SGHDT and CDR2 YYEEEE. The CDR3 is 17 residues long. The ends were cut back, 0 bases at V and 4 bases at J, with 17 bases in the middle. The chain's CDR3 is CASSLVGGGSDGNTIYF. The CDR3 coding sequence is TGTGCCAGCAGCTTGGTGGGTGGGGGCTCCGACGGAAACACCATATATTTT.

V usage is TRBV2 and J usage is TRBJ1-6; perhaps TRBD1 as D (5 bases). The CDR3 runs to 16 residues. From germline, CDR1 is SNHLY and CDR2 FYNNEI. V shed 7 bases and J shed 2 bases, with 15 bases lying between them. The CDR3 DNA follows: TGTGCCAGCAACGCCGACAGAAGCGCCTATAATTCACCCCTCCACTTT. As protein: CASNADRSAYNSPLHF.

The CDR3 here is CASSQDRGTGGTEAFF. Here the CDR3 DNA reads TGTGCCAGCAGCCAAGATCGGGGGACAGGGGGCACTGAAGCTTTCTTT. The chain links TRBV4-2 to TRBJ1-1; TRBD1 matches 11 bases. The CDR3 runs to 16 residues. Germline CDR1 and CDR2: LGHNA and YNFKEQ. The V segment lost 0 bases and the J segment 4 bases; nucleotides outside the gene matches: 4.

J is TRBJ2-1 and V is TRBV6-4, with no clear D. The V end lost 2 bases, the J end lost 5 bases, and 13 bases lay between the germline ends. CDR1 and CDR2 (germline): MRHNA, SNTAGT. CDR3 length: 15 residues. The CDR3 here is CASSDPSTPNNEQFF. For the CDR3, the DNA is TGTGCCAGCAGTGACCCGTCGACCCCGAACAATGAGCAGTTCTTC.

Of note for this clone: Germline is not matched at one junction end, which may reflect a read error. The chain is built from TRBV11-2 and TRBJ2-5; TRBD1 aligns across 12 bases. This CDR3 is built from 18 residues. CDR1 and CDR2 (germline): SGHAT, FQNNGV. The CDR3 bases are TGTGCCAGCAGCATAGAAGGGACAGGGGGCGTAGGGCAAGAGACCCAGTACTTC. Amino acid sequence: CASSIEGTGGVGQETQYF.

CDR3 residues: CASSLLAGTEQFF. CDR3 DNA: TGTGCCAGCAGTCTACTAGCGGGGACTGAGCAGTTCTTC. The chain uses TRBV28 and TRBJ2-1; 10 positions agree with TRBD2. CDR1 is MDHEN, CDR2 SYDVKM, per germline. The CDR3 runs 13 residues. J was trimmed by 9 bases and V by 5 bases; bases with no gene match: 4.

This chain uses TRBV19 with TRBJ2-2; 10 nucleotides match TRBD2. Germline V CDR1 and CDR2: LNHDA, SQIVND (reference sequence). The CDR3 is 17 amino acids. The trim removed 5 bases at V and 7 bases at J, leaving 13 bases unmatched. CDR3 residues: CASSPKTSTSGFGELFF. The CDR3 bases are TGTGCCAGTAGTCCCAAGACCTCGACTAGCGGGTTCGGGGAGCTGTTTTTT.

This sequence joins TRBV6-1 and TRBJ2-1; unclear D gene. The CDR3 extends over 14 amino acids. The V end was cut by 6 bases, the J end by 0 bases, with 9 bases between. Looked up from germline, CDR1 is MNHNS and CDR2 is SASEGT. CDR3 sequence: CASRKSSSYNEQFF. Here the CDR3 DNA reads TGTGCCAGCAGAAAGTCAAGCTCCTACAATGAGCAGTTCTTC.

The chain is built from TRBV15 and TRBJ2-5; 9 bases agree with TRBD1. V lost 2 bases and J lost 5; bases outside the gene matches: 12. The CDR3 consists of 17 residues. Germline V gene data show CDR1 as LNHNV and CDR2 as YYDKDF (reference sequence). CDR3 DNA: TGTGCCACCAGCAGACTTGGACCGGGACAGGGAGGTGAGACCCAGTACTTC. Its protein is CATSRLGPGQGGETQYF.

The rearrangement uses TRBV7-6 and TRBJ2-7, with a weak D call TRBD2 (5 bases). CDR1 and CDR2 from the germline V gene are SGHVS and FNYEAQ. The CDR3 covers 13 residues. The V end was cut by 6 bases, the J end by 6 bases, with 15 bases between. In DNA form, the CDR3 reads TGTGCCAGCAGTTCCGGGCCGGGGATCGAGCAGTACTTC. It yields the protein CASSSGPGIEQYF.

Only a few counts were recorded for this clone. This chain connects TRBV6-4 to TRBJ2-2; maybe TRBD1 (6 bases). V lost 5 bases and J lost 3, with 13 bases in between. Looked up from germline, CDR1 is MRHNA and CDR2 is SNTAGT. The CDR3 runs to 15 residues. The CDR3 loop is CASSREDSYTGELFF. CDR3 sequence (DNA): TGTGCCAGCAGTCGAGAGGACAGCTACACCGGGGAGCTGTTTTTT.

This clone has a single count. This rearrangement joins TRBV27 to TRBJ1-5; D ambiguous. Trimming removed 0 bases from V and 2 bases from J, with 26 bases in between. The germline CDR1 and CDR2 sequences are MNHEY and SMNVEV (reference sequence). The CDR3 is 21 residues long. CDR3 region: CASSLSNPAGALLSGNQPQHF. CDR3 coding DNA: TGTGCCAGCAGTTTATCGAATCCGGCAGGAGCCCTTTTGAGTGGCAATCAGCCCCAGCATTTT.

This clone is a singleton in its sample. The chain has TRBV6-5 and TRBJ1-5; no firm D call. The V end was cut by 6 bases, the J end by 0 bases, with 12 bases between. Germline V gene lookup returns CDR1 MNHEY and CDR2 SVGAGI. CDR3 length: 15 residues. The CDR3 here is CASSQVQGSNQPQHF. CDR3 DNA: TGTGCCAGCAGCCAGGTTCAAGGTAGCAATCAGCCCCAGCATTTT.

In this sample, this clone turned up once. The sample has other DNA sequences that encode this CDR3 too. This chain joins TRBV2 and TRBJ1-1; unclear D gene. The V end was cut by 1 base, the J end by 8 bases, with 5 bases between. CDR3 length: 11 amino acids. Germline V lookup: CDR1 SNHLY, CDR2 FYNNEI. The CDR3 bases are TGTGCCAGCAGTGAAGGCCTGGAAGCTTTCTTT. Protein: CASSEGLEAFF. The whole variable domain, filled in from reference TRBV2 and TRBJ1-1, reads EPEVTQTPSHQVTQMGQEVILRCVPISNHLYFYWYRQILGQKVEFLVSFYNNEISEKSEIFDDQFSVERPDGSNFTLKIRSTKLEDSAMYFCASSEGLEAFFGQGTRLTVV.

Concerning this clone itself: Other DNA sequences from this sample encode an identical CDR3 as well. The chain has TRBV6-1 and TRBJ1-5, with D uncertain. Germline CDR1 MNHNS, CDR2 SASEGT. The CDR3 length is 9 residues. V was trimmed by 11 bases and J by 7 bases, leaving 6 bases between them. CDR3 sequence reads: CASGQPQHF. The CDR3 region has the DNA TGTGCCTCCGGGCAGCCCCAGCATTTT.

This clone ranks as medium-sized. This chain links TRBV20-1 with TRBJ1-2, with a tentative D call TRBD1 (5 bases). Germline lookup yields CDR1 DFQATT and CDR2 SNEGSKA (reference sequence). Trimming cost V 4 bases and J 7 bases, with 7 bases left between them. CDR3 length: 10 amino acids. The CDR3 protein is CSATGFGYTF. The CDR3, as DNA: TGCAGTGCTACAGGGTTTGGCTACACCTTC.

J is TRBJ1-1 and V is TRBV6-5, with 10 bases matching TRBD1. V shed 5 bases and J 4 bases; nucleotides not matched to a gene: 4. The germline CDR1 and CDR2 sequences are MNHEY and SVGAGI. CDR3 size: 14 residues. The CDR3 nucleotides are TGTGCCAGCAGTGAGGGACAGGGGTTCACTGAAGCTTTCTTT. Translating gives CASSEGQGFTEAFF.

The CDR3 loop is CASSPRDRGNTIYF. CDR3 nucleotides: TGTGCCAGCAGCCCCCGGGACAGAGGAAACACCATATATTTT. The chain uses TRBV11-2 and TRBJ1-3, with 7 bases matching TRBD1. The germline gives CDR1 SGHAT, CDR2 FQNNGV. J lost 4 bases, V lost 5 bases, and 5 bases had no gene match. This CDR3 contains 14 residues.

The rearrangement joins TRBV6-1 to TRBJ2-1; no reliable D call. The CDR3 has 11 residues. Trimming pared 3 bases from V and 8 bases from J, leaving 5 bases between. Germline V gives CDR1 MNHNS, CDR2 SASEGT. CDR3 amino acids: CASSDAYEQFF. In DNA, the CDR3 is TGTGCCAGCAGTGACGCGTATGAGCAGTTCTTC.